This T cell receptor beta chain was identified during a study of blood T cell repertoires in COVID-19. Study context: The samples span acute and convalescent COVID-19 from the United States, Italy and Spain. PBMCs, B-cell-depleted T cells, or T cells provided the cDNA or gDNA that made up the material.

The authors' processing: Nucleated cell counts were estimated from reference gene primer amplification. Sequencing was performed with immunoSEQ multiplex PCR; in TCRdb, only in-frame clones are kept and a portion is missing. V and J calls and clone size are as listed in that table; D and trimming were resolved from the DNA. This table holds around 56,000 clones, 65% to 85% found once. The source material was peripheral blood. The receptor was derived from a man aged 60-69 years with acute or convalescent COVID-19.

CDR3 amino acids: CASSLLLSFNTGELFF. CDR3 bases: TGCGCCAGCAGCTTGCTGCTATCCTTCAACACCGGGGAGCTGTTTTTT. The rearrangement links TRBV5-1 to TRBJ2-2; the D is unclear. The ends were cut back, 1 base at V and 2 bases at J, with 12 bases in the middle. In germline, CDR1 is SGHRS, CDR2 YFSETQ. The CDR3 is made up of 16 amino acids. Full variable domain (missing parts from reference TRBV5-1 and TRBJ2-2): KAGVTQTPRYLIKTRGQQVTLSCSPISGHRSVSWYQQTPGQGLQFLFEYFSETQRNKGNFPGRFSGRQFSNSRSEMNVSTLELGDSALYLCASSLLLSFNTGELFFGEGSRLTVL.